These 18 T cell receptor beta chains were all obtained from the same sample, sequenced in a study of T cells in Graves' hyperthyroidism and ophthalmopathy. Regions amplified from RNA transcripts were the TCR beta CDR3 regions. In the first-round RT-PCR of the TCR CDR3, the HTBI primer set was used. Via MiXCR, TCRdb re-called the multiplex PCR reads, giving one row per CDR3 protein. The sample holds fewer than 650,000 distinct CDR3 sequences, 14% to 15% seen once. Sequenced: blood. The receptor set was obtained from a woman aged 40 to 50 with Graves' ophthalmopathy.

This clonotype was picked up a small number of times. The chain uses TRBV11-2 and TRBJ1-2, with D hard to call. CDR1 is SGHAT, CDR2 FQNNGV, per germline. V lost 5 bases and J lost 8, with 15 bases in between. The length of the CDR3 is 13 residues. Written as DNA, the CDR3 is TGTGCCAGCAGCCTTCGGGTCGCAGAGGGCTACACCTTC. It specifies CASSLRVAEGYTF.

The table lists this clonotype with many counts. The chain couples TRBV28 to TRBJ2-7; D is ambiguous. CDR1 is MDHEN and CDR2 is SYDVKM in the germline V gene. The germline V and J ends were trimmed by 8 bases and 2 bases, with 19 bases remaining between them. This CDR3 region has 15 residues. In nucleotides, the CDR3 is TGTGCCAGCGGCGCCCCCGGCCGGGCGACCTACGAGCAGTACTTC. It translates to CASGAPGRATYEQYF.

At least ten counts were recorded for this clonotype. The chain recombines TRBV5-1 with TRBJ2-4; tentatively, D is TRBD1 (7 bases). CDR1 is SGHRS, CDR2 YFSETQ, per germline. V was shortened by 3 bases and J by 9 bases, with 16 bases between the two germline ends. The CDR3 contains 14 residues. The CDR3 protein is CASSSGAEGAIQYF. Written as DNA, the CDR3 is TGCGCCAGCAGCTCGGGAGCGGAGGGGGCCATTCAGTACTTC.

This clonotype was seen at least ten times. The chain is built from TRBV5-1 and TRBJ2-2, with 7 nucleotides matching TRBD2. This CDR3 has 14 residues. Trimming at V came to 0 bases and at J to 6 bases, leaving 2 bases not matched to a gene. Germline assignment: CDR1 SGHRS and CDR2 YFSETQ. The CDR3 coding sequence is TGCGCCAGCAGCTTGGGGGACTACTCCGGGGAGCTGTTTTTT. It is translated as CASSLGDYSGELFF.

This clonotype was recorded at least ten times. The chain recombines TRBV7-9 with TRBJ2-7; D is unresolved. The germline gives CDR1 SEHNR, CDR2 FQNEAQ (reference sequence). The CDR3 contains 14 residues. V lost 5 bases and J 1 base, leaving 12 bases between the germline ends. CDR3 region: CASSPIGYSYEQYF. DNA of the CDR3: TGTGCCAGCAGCCCCATAGGGTATTCCTACGAGCAGTACTTC.

At least ten counts were recorded for this clonotype. The rearrangement joins TRBV27 to TRBJ2-5; D gene unclear. The CDR3 runs to 14 residues. Germline CDR1 reads MNHEY; CDR2 reads SMNVEV (reference sequence). V lost 0 bases and J lost 1, with 6 bases in between. The CDR3 region is CASSLSRSQETQYF. CDR3 bases: TGTGCCAGCAGTTTATCACGGAGCCAAGAGACCCAGTACTTC.

This clonotype came up a few times. In DNA form, the CDR3 reads TGTGCCAGCACCCCGAACGAGGGACGTTTTACATACAATCAGCCCCAGCATTTT. Translating gives CASTPNEGRFTYNQPQHF. The rearrangement uses TRBV28 and TRBJ1-5, with TRBD1 as a possible D gene (5 bases). Trimming cost V 7 bases and J 3 bases, with 25 bases left between them. Germline CDR1 reads MDHEN; CDR2 reads SYDVKM. The CDR3 covers 18 residues.

V gene TRBV4-1 combines with J gene TRBJ2-1, with 11 positions matching TRBD1. This CDR3 comprises 17 residues. CDR1 MGHRA and CDR2 YSYEKL come from the germline V gene. V was pared by 4 bases and J by 0 bases, with 5 bases of the junction left unmatched. For the CDR3, the DNA is TGCGCCAGCAGCCGCTCTGGGACAGGGGGCTCCTACAATGAGCAGTTCTTC. Amino acids: CASSRSGTGGSYNEQFF.

This clonotype was counted ten times or more. V gene TRBV2 combines with J gene TRBJ1-2; TRBD1 matches 10 bases. This CDR3 is 16 amino acids long. The germline V gene encodes CDR1 SNHLY and CDR2 FYNNEI. Unmatched junction bases numbered 10, after V lost 7 bases and J lost 2 bases. The chain's CDR3 is CASTRDRGWGNYGYTF. The CDR3 nucleotides are TGTGCCAGCACCCGGGACAGGGGATGGGGGAACTATGGCTACACCTTC.

This clonotype has only a few counts. This chain uses TRBV28 with TRBJ1-5; 10 bases are shared with TRBD1. Germline CDR1 MDHEN, CDR2 SYDVKM. The J segment lost 4 bases and the V segment lost 5 bases, leaving 8 bases of the junction unmatched. The CDR3 is made up of 16 amino acids. CDR3 protein: CASSPPPGQGNQPQHF. CDR3 bases: TGTGCCAGCAGTCCCCCCCCGGGACAGGGGAATCAGCCCCAGCATTTT.

The V and J genes are TRBV9 and TRBJ2-7, with D tentatively TRBD1 or TRBD2 (5 bases each). The CDR3 loop spans 16 amino acids. From germline, CDR1 is SGDLS and CDR2 YYNGEE. V lost 5 bases, J lost 6 bases, and 24 bases lay in between. CDR3 DNA: TGTGCCAGCAGTCATGCACCCGGGACCAAAAAGGGCGAGCAGTACTTC. Its protein product is CASSHAPGTKKGEQYF. Full variable domain (remainder filled in from reference TRBV9 and TRBJ2-7): DSGVTQTPKHLITATGQRVTLRCSPRSGDLSVYWYQQSLDQGLQFLIQYYNGEERAKGNILERFSAQQFPDLHSELNLSSLELGDSALYFCASSHAPGTKKGEQYFGPGTRLTVT.

The table lists this clonotype with many counts. This chain uses TRBV6-2 or TRBV6-3 with TRBJ2-5; a weak D match, TRBD1 (6 bases). Trimming took off 0 bases at V and 2 bases at J, with 13 bases between the two ends. Germline V CDR1 and CDR2: MNHEY, SVGEGT. The CDR3 is 16 amino acids. For the CDR3, the DNA is TGTGCCAGCAGTTACTCTGGGACATTAAATCAAGAGACCCAGTACTTC. Amino acid sequence: CASSYSGTLNQETQYF.

This clonotype was counted at least ten times. The CDR3 region is CASSSSGLAGLSEQYF. In DNA, the CDR3 is TGTGCCAGCAGTTCATCGGGACTAGCGGGACTGAGCGAGCAGTACTTC. The genes are TRBV27 and TRBJ2-7, with 13 bases that match TRBD2. The CDR3 has 16 amino acids. Germline CDR1 MNHEY, CDR2 SMNVEV (reference sequence). The J segment lost 6 bases and the V segment lost 4 bases, leaving 9 bases of the junction unmatched.

This clonotype was seen a handful of times. An end of the junction does not agree with germline; a read error may underlie this. The chain joins TRBV30 to TRBJ2-2; D gene unclear. The CDR3 is 14 residues long. The germline CDR1 and CDR2 sequences are GTSNPN and SVGIG (reference sequence). The CDR3 sequence is CAWGVVRNTGELFF. DNA of the CDR3: TGTGCCTGGGGTGTTGTGAGAAACACCGGGGAGCTGTTTTTT.

Remarks on this clonotype: A junction boundary mismatches the germline segment, possibly from a read error. CDR3: CSVEEGGVDQSQHF. In nucleotides, the CDR3 is TGCAGCGTTGAAGAGGGGGGTGTGGATCAGTCCCAGCATTTT. The J gene is TRBJ1-5, the V gene TRBV29-1, with a possible D match to TRBD1 (5 bases). The CDR3 consists of 14 residues. Germline V gene data show CDR1 as SQVTM and CDR2 as ANQGSEA.

This clonotype was counted between two and nine times. This rearrangement joins TRBV4-1 to TRBJ1-1; D not certain. This CDR3 has 15 amino acids. Germline V CDR1 and CDR2: MGHRA, YSYEKL. Trimming stripped 1 base from V and 0 bases from J, with 9 bases between. In DNA form, the CDR3 reads TGCGCCAGCAGCCAAGGGCGACACATGAACACTGAAGCTTTCTTT. As protein: CASSQGRHMNTEAFF.

This clonotype was recorded many times. The chain uses TRBV28 and TRBJ2-7, with 7 bases fitting TRBD2. Germline V gene data show CDR1 as MDHEN and CDR2 as SYDVKM. V dropped 4 bases and J dropped 7; count of bases not matched to a gene: 7. This CDR3 contains 13 residues. The CDR3 reads CASSSTGGAEQYF. CDR3 DNA sequence: TGTGCCAGCAGTTCGACGGGAGGAGCAGAGCAGTACTTC.

A remark on this clonotype: A much bigger clone sits one base away, suggesting this may be a read error. The chain employs TRBV28 and TRBJ1-1, with D possibly TRBD1 on 6 matching bases. CDR3 length: 15 amino acids. CDR1 is MDHEN, CDR2 SYDVKM, per germline. CDR3 amino acids: CASSFGGAGNTGAFF. The CDR3 coding sequence is TGTGCCAGCAGTTTTGGGGGGGCCGGAAACACTGGAGCTTTCTTT.